These 4 T cell receptor beta chains share one sample of origin, sequenced in a study of T cells in Graves' hyperthyroidism and ophthalmopathy. RNA transcripts provided the source from which TCR beta CDR3 regions were amplified. In the first-round RT-PCR of the TCR CDR3, the HTBI primer set was used. TCRdb passed the multiplex PCR reads through MiXCR, listing each CDR3 protein once. This table has under 450,000 distinct CDR3 sequences, 15% to 18% appearing once. The sequencing input was blood. These receptors came from a woman aged 18-29 years with Graves' hyperthyroidism.

This chain links TRBV6-1 with TRBJ1-4; the D gene is possibly TRBD1 (6 bases). The V end lost 3 bases, the J end lost 8 bases, and 19 bases lay between the germline ends. CDR1 and CDR2 from the germline V gene are MNHNS and SASEGT. The CDR3 extends over 16 amino acids. CDR3 in amino acids: CASSEDSSGASEKLFF. The CDR3 region has the DNA TGTGCCAGCAGTGAGGACAGCTCTGGGGCCAGCGAAAAACTGTTTTTT.

This clonotype was seen many times. This chain joins TRBV12-3 or TRBV12-4 and TRBJ2-3, with TRBD1 matching over 7 bases. The CDR3 has 15 amino acids. Losses at the gene ends were 3 bases for V and 6 bases for J; bases not matched to a gene: 9. CDR3 residues: CASSFTGALMDTQYF. Written as DNA, the CDR3 is TGTGCCAGCAGTTTTACAGGGGCTCTTATGGATACGCAGTATTTT.

This clonotype was seen more than once but under ten times. The chain recombines TRBV4-1 with TRBJ2-7, with unresolved D. The V end was cut by 1 base, the J end by 0 bases, with 16 bases between. Germline CDR1 and CDR2: MGHRA and YSYEKL. This CDR3 region has 17 residues. The CDR3 coding sequence is TGCGCCAGCAGCCAAGGCGCGGTCTCCGCGCTCTCCTACGAGCAGTACTTC. Residues: CASSQGAVSALSYEQYF.

CDR3 bases: TGTGCCAGCAGTTTTTTAGGACAGTACGAGCAGTACTTC. It codes for CASSFLGQYEQYF. The genes are TRBV28 and TRBJ2-7; perhaps TRBD1 as D (6 bases). CDR1 is MDHEN, CDR2 SYDVKM, per germline. Trimming removed 3 bases from V and 4 bases from J, with 10 bases in between. The CDR3 extends over 13 amino acids.